Below are 25 T cell receptor beta chains sequenced from a single sample in a study of blood T cell repertoires in COVID-19. Repertoires were generated with immunoSEQ multiplex PCR, while TCRdb's copy carries only in-frame clones and drops some. Counted here are under 200,000 clones, 88% occurring once; the ten biggest clones make up 1.5% to 2%. Sequencing was done on a sample of peripheral blood. Receptors were obtained from a man aged 18 to 30 with active or convalescent COVID-19.

The rearrangement joins TRBV5-1 to TRBJ1-1; 7 bases are shared with TRBD1. V lost 4 bases and J lost 7; bases outside the gene matches: 4. From germline, CDR1 is SGHRS and CDR2 YFSETQ. The CDR3 consists of 12 residues. This CDR3 reads CASSPDRVEAFF. Written as DNA, the CDR3 is TGCGCCAGCAGCCCAGACAGGGTTGAAGCTTTCTTT.

This clone was recorded only once. This rearrangement joins TRBV6-2 or TRBV6-3 to TRBJ2-7, with TRBD2 matching over 11 bases. V gave up 6 bases and J gave up 5 bases; unmatched junction bases: 9. Germline CDR1 and CDR2: MNHEY and SVGEGT. This CDR3 spans 15 amino acids. This chain's CDR3 is CASSQRLAGLHEQYF. The CDR3 nucleotides read TGTGCCAGCAGCCAGCGACTAGCGGGACTGCACGAGCAGTACTTC.

The rearrangement joins TRBV30 to TRBJ1-1; 9 bases match TRBD1. Germline V gene data show CDR1 as GTSNPN and CDR2 as SVGIG (reference sequence). The V segment lost 8 bases and the J segment 4 bases; nucleotides outside the gene matches: 5. CDR3 size: 12 residues. The CDR3 sequence: CARDRDGTEAFF. In nucleotides, the CDR3 is TGTGCCCGGGACAGGGACGGCACTGAAGCTTTCTTT.

Written as DNA, the CDR3 is TGTGCCAGCAGCCAAGCCAGATCTTACGAGCAGTACTTC. This encodes CASSQARSYEQYF. This chain joins TRBV3-1 (or the pseudogene TRBV3-2) and TRBJ2-7; D call uncertain. The CDR3 covers 13 residues. Germline V CDR1 and CDR2: LGHDT, YNNKEL (reference sequence). Trimming took 1 base from V and 4 from J, leaving 8 bases between them.

The J gene is TRBJ1-1, the V gene TRBV30, with D maybe TRBD1 (6 bases). The CDR3 has 14 residues. Trimming took 4 bases from V and 1 from J, leaving 13 bases between them. The V gene's germline CDR1 is GTSNPN and CDR2 SVGIG (reference sequence). The CDR3 reads CAWITSDRNTEAFF. The CDR3 nucleotides are TGTGCCTGGATTACCTCGGACAGGAACACTGAAGCTTTCTTT.

V and J are TRBV30 and TRBJ1-2; D gene ambiguous. The CDR3 length is 17 residues. The V end lost 4 bases, the J end lost 4 bases, and 25 bases lay between the germline ends. From germline, CDR1 is GTSNPN and CDR2 SVGIG (reference sequence). The CDR3 nucleotides read TGTGCCTGGAACACCCCTGGAGGAGAACTAGCCTTCTATGGCTACACCTTC. It is translated as CAWNTPGGELAFYGYTF.

J is TRBJ1-6 and V is TRBV5-4, with 9 nucleotides matching TRBD1. CDR3 size: 19 residues. V dropped 2 bases and J dropped 0; count of bases not matched to a gene: 9. Germline V gives CDR1 SGHNT, CDR2 YYREEE (reference sequence). The CDR3 nucleotides are TGTGCCAGCAGCTTTCAGACAGGGGGACGGAGCTCCTATAATTCACCCCTCCACTTT. Translating gives CASSFQTGGRSSYNSPLHF.

This chain uses TRBV7-9 with TRBJ1-2, with 8 bases lining up with TRBD1. CDR1 and CDR2 (germline): SEHNR, FQNEAQ (reference sequence). CDR3 length: 14 residues. V trimming: 4 bases; J trimming: 6 bases; junction bases outside the gene matches: 7. The CDR3 loop reads CASSSGQDFHGYTF. The CDR3 DNA follows: TGTGCCAGCAGCTCGGGACAGGACTTTCATGGCTACACCTTC. The variable domain in full, completed from reference TRBV7-9 and TRBJ1-2, reads DTGVSQNPRHKITKRGQNVTFRCDPISEHNRLYWYRQTLGQGPEFLTYFQNEAQLEKSRLLSDRFSAERPKGSFSTLEIQRTEQGDSAMYLCASSSGQDFHGYTFGSGTRLTVV.

The J gene is TRBJ2-2, the V gene TRBV9; weak D call: TRBD2 (5 bases). Germline loops: CDR1 SGDLS, CDR2 YYNGEE. The CDR3 extends over 14 amino acids. V shed 0 bases and J shed 6 bases, with 9 bases lying between them. The CDR3 bases are TGTGCCAGCAGCGTAGCGCTAGCTGCCGGGGAGCTGTTTTTT. This sequence encodes CASSVALAAGELFF. Supplemented by reference TRBV9 and TRBJ2-2, the full variable domain reads DSGVTQTPKHLITATGQRVTLRCSPRSGDLSVYWYQQSLDQGLQFLIQYYNGEERAKGNILERFSAQQFPDLHSELNLSSLELGDSALYFCASSVALAAGELFFGEGSRLTVL.

This clone was seen a single time. The chain uses TRBV4-1 and TRBJ1-5, with a tentative D call TRBD1 (5 bases). In germline, CDR1 is MGHRA, CDR2 YSYEKL. Trimming removed 10 bases from V and 3 bases from J, with 13 bases in between. The CDR3 spans 13 residues. The CDR3 region is CATGGGINQPQHF. In DNA, the CDR3 is TGCGCCACCGGGGGGGGGATCAATCAGCCCCAGCATTTT.

DNA of the CDR3: TGTGCCAGCAGCTTAGCTTCCGCGGGAGGCTCCTACGAGCAGTACTTC. This sequence encodes CASSLASAGGSYEQYF. The chain links TRBV7-2 to TRBJ2-7; TRBD2 matches 8 bases. The CDR3 spans 16 residues. Germline CDR1 and CDR2: SGHTA and FQGNSA. Germline trimming cut 0 bases from V and 0 bases from J; bases unmatched to any gene: 4.

This clone showed up just a few times. J is TRBJ2-1 and V is TRBV12-5; 8 bases are shared with TRBD2. Trimming at V came to 7 bases and at J to 0 bases, leaving 8 bases not matched to a gene. This CDR3 has 16 amino acids. Looked up from germline, CDR1 is LGHNT and CDR2 is FRNRAP. The chain's CDR3 is CASAIKRGNSYNEQFF. CDR3 DNA sequence: TGTGCTAGTGCCATTAAGCGGGGGAACTCCTACAATGAGCAGTTCTTC.

The V and J genes are TRBV6-5 and TRBJ1-1; 10 bases align to TRBD1. The trim removed 5 bases at V and 5 bases at J, leaving 5 bases unmatched. The germline CDR1 and CDR2 sequences are MNHEY and SVGAGI. The CDR3 covers 14 residues. Written as DNA, the CDR3 is TGTGCCAGCAGTATACAGGGACAGGGGACTGAAGCTTTCTTT. This codes for CASSIQGQGTEAFF.

The V and J genes are TRBV6-1 and TRBJ2-1, with D unresolved. Trimming pared 1 base from V and 4 bases from J, leaving 5 bases between. CDR1 is MNHNS and CDR2 is SASEGT in the germline V gene. The CDR3 is 13 amino acids. Here the CDR3 reads CASSEGRYNEQFF. CDR3 in DNA: TGTGCCAGCAGTGAAGGTAGATACAATGAGCAGTTCTTC.

The rearrangement uses TRBV5-4 and TRBJ2-5; weak D call: TRBD2 (7 bases). V lost 5 bases, J lost 1 base, and 15 bases lay in between. CDR3 length: 15 residues. CDR1 SGHNT and CDR2 YYREEE come from the germline V gene (reference sequence). As DNA, the CDR3 is TGTGCCAGCAGAGGGGGGGGCCCAACCCAAGAGACCCAGTACTTC. It translates to CASRGGGPTQETQYF.

The chain uses TRBV30 and TRBJ2-1; D may match TRBD1 or TRBD2 (5 bases each). The V and J ends lost 7 bases and 4 bases respectively, with 11 bases between them. The CDR3 length is 12 residues. Germline V gives CDR1 GTSNPN, CDR2 SVGIG (reference sequence). This CDR3 reads CALGPSYNEQFF. The CDR3 nucleotides are TGTGCCTTGGGACCTTCTTACAATGAGCAGTTCTTC. The complete variable domain, with remaining parts taken from reference TRBV30 and TRBJ2-1, reads SQTIHQWPATLVQPVGSPLSLECTVEGTSNPNLYWYRQAAGRGLQLLFYSVGIGQISSEVPQNLSASRPQDRQFILSSKKLLLSDSGFYLCALGPSYNEQFFGPGTRLTVL.

The chain carries TRBV29-1 and TRBJ1-1; TRBD1 matches at 10 bases. Germline V lookup: CDR1 SQVTM, CDR2 ANQGSEA. Trimming removed 4 bases from V and 4 bases from J; junction bases left unmatched: 6. This CDR3 contains 14 residues. CDR3 bases: TGCAGCGTTGGGTTTAGGACAGGGGGCACTGAAGCTTTCTTT. It yields the protein CSVGFRTGGTEAFF.

The V gene is TRBV19, the J gene TRBJ1-3, with D unclear. CDR1 and CDR2 from the germline V gene are LNHDA and SQIVND (reference sequence). Trimming took off 7 bases at V and 0 bases at J, with 13 bases between the two ends. This CDR3 has 15 residues. The CDR3 bases are TGTGCCAGTACCCTAAATAGATACTCTGGAAACACCATATATTTT. It codes for CASTLNRYSGNTIYF.

This chain links TRBV18 with TRBJ2-2, with a possible D match to TRBD1 (5 bases). CDR3 length equals 15 residues. V lost 3 bases, J lost 3 bases, and 11 bases lay in between. Germline CDR1 KGHSH, CDR2 LQKENI. CDR3 region: CASSPRVSDTGELFF. The CDR3 DNA follows: TGTGCCAGCTCACCCAGGGTTTCCGACACCGGGGAGCTGTTTTTT.

The chain has TRBV14 and TRBJ2-1, with 10 bases identical to TRBD2. This CDR3 is built from 20 residues. In germline, CDR1 is SGHDN, CDR2 FVKESK. J gave up 0 bases and V 3 bases, and 14 bases lay outside the gene matches. CDR3 coding DNA: TGTGCCAGCAGCCATTCCGGCCCGGGACTAGCGAAAGTCTCCTACAATGAGCAGTTCTTC. This sequence encodes CASSHSGPGLAKVSYNEQFF.

The gene calls are TRBV19 and TRBJ1-3; D gene ambiguous. Trimming took off 5 bases at V and 0 bases at J, with 11 bases between the two ends. The CDR3 totals 15 residues. Germline V lookup: CDR1 LNHDA, CDR2 SQIVND (reference sequence). DNA of the CDR3: TGTGCCAGTAGTGCCTCCCCAGGCTCTGGAAACACCATATATTTT. Its translation: CASSASPGSGNTIYF.

The rearrangement joins TRBV6-1 to TRBJ2-3, with unresolved D. Deletions cut 1 base from V and 4 bases from J, with 6 bases between. This CDR3 has 13 amino acids. CDR1 is MNHNS, CDR2 SASEGT, per germline. In nucleotides, the CDR3 is TGTGCCAGCAGTGAAGAACGCGCAGATACGCAGTATTTT. It encodes CASSEERADTQYF.

The sample holds one count of this clone. The V call is TRBV27, the J call TRBJ2-2, with 7 bases that match TRBD2. V lost 4 bases and J lost 7; bases outside the gene matches: 12. Germline V CDR1 and CDR2: MNHEY, SMNVEV (reference sequence). This CDR3 is 16 amino acids long. In DNA form, the CDR3 reads TGTGCCAGCAGTTCAGCGGGGTACCTTTCAGGCGGGGAGCTGTTTTTT. It codes for CASSSAGYLSGGELFF.

This sequence joins TRBV6-5 and TRBJ1-1, with D possibly matching TRBD1 (5 bases). The CDR3 is 14 residues long. V was shortened by 4 bases and J by 0 bases, with 9 bases between the two germline ends. Per the germline V gene, CDR1 is MNHEY and CDR2 is SVGAGI. CDR3 loop: CASSSGRVNTEAFF. In DNA form, the CDR3 reads TGTGCCAGCAGTTCGGGCAGGGTGAACACTGAAGCTTTCTTT.

The V and J genes are TRBV19 and TRBJ1-3, with D uncertain. V lost 5 bases and J lost 0, with 8 bases in between. Germline assignment: CDR1 LNHDA and CDR2 SQIVND (reference sequence). The CDR3 is 14 residues long. The CDR3 sequence: CASSGAYSGNTIYF. Written as DNA, the CDR3 is TGTGCCAGTAGTGGAGCCTACTCTGGAAACACCATATATTTT. The full variable domain, with the rest looked up from reference TRBV19 and TRBJ1-3, is DGGITQSPKYLFRKEGQNVTLSCEQNLNHDAMYWYRQDPGQGLRLIYYSQIVNDFQKGDIAEGYSVSREKKESFPLTVTSAQKNPTAFYLCASSGAYSGNTIYFGEGSWLTVV.